The 18 T cell receptor beta chains listed next were all sequenced from one sample in a study of CD8+CD57+ T cells in acquired aplastic anemia. Genomic DNA provided the template from which TCR beta VDJ and CDR3 profiles were obtained. TCRdb processed the reads anew with MiXCR; each CDR3 protein has one entry. The sample shows more than 250,000 distinct CDR3 sequences, approximately 57% of them seen only once. The sequencing input was sorted CD4+, CD8+, or CD8+CD57+ T cells (not recorded which) from PBMCs. The receptors derive from a human donor with severe aplastic anemia or a healthy control (not recorded which).

This chain connects TRBV7-9 to TRBJ2-7; 8 nucleotides align to TRBD1. J lost 3 bases, V lost 7 bases, and 11 bases had no gene match. CDR1 is SEHNR, CDR2 FQNEAQ, per germline (reference sequence). This CDR3 comprises 15 residues. The CDR3 nucleotides read TGTGCCAGCACCTTGACAGGGGACATCAGCTACGAGCAGTACTTC. Translated, it gives CASTLTGDISYEQYF.

This chain links TRBV10-2 with TRBJ1-2, with 7 bases that match TRBD1. Germline V gene sequence: CDR1 WSHSY, CDR2 SAAADI. The trim removed 11 bases at V and 0 bases at J, leaving 3 bases unmatched. This CDR3 has 12 residues. Here the CDR3 DNA reads TGCGCCGTACAGGGGTCTAACTATGGCTACACCTTC. It codes for CAVQGSNYGYTF.

Turning to this clonotype: A much larger clone sits a single nucleotide away, making a read error possible. The rearrangement uses TRBV7-2 and TRBJ1-2; 7 positions agree with TRBD1. This CDR3 comprises 14 residues. CDR1 and CDR2 (germline): SGHTA, FQGNSA. In nucleotides, the CDR3 is TGTGCCAGCGGCTTACAGGGGCGTCTATATGGCTACACCTTC. Translated: CASGLQGRLYGYTF.

This clonotype occurred many times. This may stem from a read error, because a much larger clone lies one nucleotide away. The chain joins TRBV7-2 to TRBJ1-6, with D unclear. The CDR3 is 13 residues long. The germline V gene has CDR1 SGHTA and CDR2 FQGNSA. In DNA form, the CDR3 reads TGTGCCAGCAGGGCCCGACCCGAAGCACCCATCCACTTT. It encodes CASRARPEAPIHF.

Written as DNA, the CDR3 is TGTGCCATCAGTGAGTCGAAAGGGGCGGGGGGCCTGATGAACACCGGGGAGCTGTTTTTT. Translation: CAISESKGAGGLMNTGELFF. The V gene is TRBV10-3, the J gene TRBJ2-2; 8 bases line up with TRBD2. This CDR3 is built from 20 residues. The germline CDR1 and CDR2 sequences are ENHRY and SYGVKD. With V trimmed by 0 bases and J by 1 base, 13 bases remained unmatched.

This clonotype appeared a few times. V gene TRBV20-1 combines with J gene TRBJ1-2; 11 bases match TRBD1. Trimming removed 6 bases from V and 8 bases from J; junction bases left unmatched: 8. The CDR3 loop spans 13 amino acids. From germline, CDR1 is DFQATT and CDR2 SNEGSKA (reference sequence). CDR3: CSAVDRGPSGYTF. CDR3 nucleotides: TGCAGTGCGGTGGACAGGGGGCCTTCCGGCTACACCTTC.

This clonotype has at least ten counts. This chain connects TRBV15 to TRBJ2-2, with D hard to call. This CDR3 contains 13 residues. Trimming stripped 0 bases from V and 7 bases from J, with 6 bases between. CDR1 LNHNV and CDR2 YYDKDF come from the germline V gene (reference sequence). The CDR3 DNA is TGTGCCACCAGCAGAGACTGGGTCGGGGAGCTGTTTTTT. Protein: CATSRDWVGELFF.

In DNA form, the CDR3 reads TGCAGTGCTAGAGCCCGGTTGCGGACTGAAGCTTTCTTT. This codes for CSARARLRTEAFF. The chain has TRBV20-1 and TRBJ1-1; D unresolved. Trimming cost V 1 base and J 5 bases, with 11 bases left between them. There are 13 residues in the CDR3. Germline V gives CDR1 DFQATT, CDR2 SNEGSKA (reference sequence).

The gene calls are TRBV25-1 and TRBJ2-2; 7 nucleotides align to TRBD2. Unmatched junction bases numbered 6, after V lost 1 base and J lost 4 bases. CDR1 and CDR2 (germline): MGHDK, SYGVNS. The CDR3 spans 16 residues. Here the CDR3 reads CASSEWGGEGTGELFF. The DNA for the CDR3 is TGTGCCAGCAGTGAATGGGGGGGAGAGGGCACCGGGGAGCTGTTTTTT. The whole variable domain, filled in from reference TRBV25-1 and TRBJ2-2, reads EADIYQTPRYLVIGTGKKITLECSQTMGHDKMYWYQQDPGMELHLIHYSYGVNSTEKGDLSSESTVSRIRTEHFPLTLESARPSHTSQYLCASSEWGGEGTGELFFGEGSRLTVL.

V is TRBV7-2 and J is TRBJ2-3; 7 positions agree with TRBD1. CDR3 length equals 15 residues. Germline CDR1 and CDR2: SGHTA and FQGNSA. V trimming: 7 bases; J trimming: 0 bases; junction bases outside the gene matches: 7. CDR3 nucleotide sequence: TGTGCCAGCAACCAGGGGGACGGAAGCACAGATACGCAGTATTTT. This sequence encodes CASNQGDGSTDTQYF.

This clonotype was recorded at least ten times. The CDR3 nucleotides are TGTGCCAGCAGCGTAGGACGGGGTGGAAAACTGTTTTTT. Amino acids: CASSVGRGGKLFF. The rearrangement joins TRBV9 to TRBJ1-4, with D unresolved. V gave up 0 bases and J gave up 10 bases, with 10 bases separating them. Germline V gene data show CDR1 as SGDLS and CDR2 as YYNGEE. This CDR3 contains 13 residues.

This chain uses TRBV9 with TRBJ2-3, with D possibly matching TRBD2 (5 bases). Trimming removed 0 bases from V and 0 bases from J, with 8 bases in between. The germline gives CDR1 SGDLS, CDR2 YYNGEE. The CDR3 totals 15 residues. CDR3 protein: CASSVGPGSTDTQYF. CDR3 DNA sequence: TGTGCCAGCAGCGTAGGGCCGGGAAGCACAGATACGCAGTATTTT. The variable domain in full, with the rest retrieved from reference TRBV9 and TRBJ2-3, is DSGVTQTPKHLITATGQRVTLRCSPRSGDLSVYWYQQSLDQGLQFLIQYYNGEERAKGNILERFSAQQFPDLHSELNLSSLELGDSALYFCASSVGPGSTDTQYFGPGTRLTVL.

At least ten counts were recorded for this clonotype. This chain joins TRBV5-1 and TRBJ1-1; D remains unclear. CDR1 and CDR2 (germline): SGHRS, YFSETQ. V was pared by 5 bases and J by 2 bases, with 13 bases between. This CDR3 has 14 amino acids. The CDR3 region is CASSVFSINTEAFF. The DNA of the CDR3 is TGCGCCAGCAGTGTATTCAGTATTAACACTGAAGCTTTCTTT. Combining the CDR3 with reference TRBV5-1 and TRBJ1-1 gives the whole variable domain KAGVTQTPRYLIKTRGQQVTLSCSPISGHRSVSWYQQTPGQGLQFLFEYFSETQRNKGNFPGRFSGRQFSNSRSEMNVSTLELGDSALYLCASSVFSINTEAFFGQGTRLTVV.

The chain joins TRBV7-9 to TRBJ2-3, with 11 nucleotides matching TRBD2. Germline CDR1 and CDR2: SEHNR and FQNEAQ (reference sequence). The J segment lost 9 bases and the V segment lost 1 base, leaving 9 bases of the junction unmatched. The CDR3 contains 16 residues. CDR3 in amino acids: CASSLVAGGQRDTQYF. The CDR3 bases are TGTGCCAGCAGCTTAGTAGCGGGGGGGCAGAGAGACACGCAGTATTTT.

This clonotype was seen many times. The chain is built from TRBV5-8 and TRBJ2-7; TRBD2 aligns across 7 bases. The CDR3 length is 15 residues. The germline V gene has CDR1 SGHTS and CDR2 YDEGEE. Trimming cost V 0 bases and J 3 bases; bases outside gene matches: 6. CDR3 amino acids: CASSLGLAELYEQYF. The CDR3 DNA reads TGTGCCAGCAGCTTGGGGCTAGCGGAACTCTACGAGCAGTACTTC. Full variable domain (rest looked up from reference TRBV5-8 and TRBJ2-7): EAGVTQSPTHLIKTRGQQATLRCSPISGHTSVYWYQQALGLGLQFLLWYDEGEERNRGNFPPRFSGRQFPNYSSELNVNALELEDSALYLCASSLGLAELYEQYFGPGTRLTVT.

This clonotype was seen only once. The chain recombines TRBV19 with TRBJ2-1; D not resolved. Germline V gene lookup returns CDR1 LNHDA and CDR2 SQIVND (reference sequence). Trimming stripped 10 bases from V and 7 bases from J, with 20 bases between. This CDR3 is 14 amino acids long. CDR3 bases: TGTGCCACCTCGCCGATCCGGACCCTAAATGAGCAGTTCTTC. It translates to CATSPIRTLNEQFF.

This clonotype was seen many times. The V gene is TRBV4-3, the J gene TRBJ1-2, with 7 positions matching TRBD1. The CDR3 is 16 residues long. Trimming took 0 bases from V and 2 from J; bases not matched to a gene: 6. Germline V CDR1 and CDR2: LGHNA, YSLEER. The CDR3 spells CASSQDAGRGNYGYTF. The CDR3 DNA is TGCGCCAGCAGCCAAGATGCGGGCAGGGGGAACTATGGCTACACCTTC.

This clonotype was detected a few times. The rearrangement uses TRBV3-1 and TRBJ1-4; tentatively, D is TRBD1 (5 bases). The germline V gene encodes CDR1 LGHDT and CDR2 YNNKEL (reference sequence). This CDR3 is 15 amino acids long. V dropped 3 bases and J dropped 4 bases, with 12 bases sitting between them. Here the CDR3 reads CASSQLGESNEKLFF. The DNA for the CDR3 is TGTGCCAGCAGCCAGTTGGGGGAGAGTAATGAAAAACTGTTTTTT.